This T cell receptor (beta chain) was observed in a study of Ad26.COV2.S vaccination and SARS-CoV-2 variants (dated by TCRdb to the early 2020s). In terms of the full investigation: Vaccine-arm donors were drawn from COV1001, a multicentre, randomized, double-blind, placebo-controlled phase I-IIa trial of Ad26.COV2.S in healthy adults. Dosing of Ad26.COV2.S was intramuscular, at either 5x10^10 or 1x10^11 viral particles, delivered as one shot or as two shots spaced 56 days apart. Sequencing of the TCRbeta repertoire served to evaluate the specificity and breadth of SARS-CoV-2-reactive T cell receptors following Ad26.COV2.S vaccination. A total of 32 samples were included in the TCR-sequenced set, comprising around 19 Ad26.COV2.S vaccine recipients, 5 placebo recipients and 8 SARS-CoV-2 convalescent individuals. Participants in the trial were split at random into five groups of five each, receiving low-dose or high-dose Ad26.COV2.S once or twice, or else placebo on both occasions. Investigators remained blinded to trial group allocation during experiments and outcome assessment. Paper-wide results and their limitations: After vaccination, substantial breadth of spike-specific CD8+ and CD4+ T cell responses was reported. Non-spike TCR breadth was comparable between vaccine and placebo recipients, consistent with the vaccine containing only spike. Comparing responses between vaccine doses or regimens was not something the study was powered to do. Higher spike-specific TCR breadth was observed in Ad26.COV2.S recipients than in placebo recipients (P = 0.0014). It was noted by the authors that total T cell responses may have been underestimated by the TCR breadth and depth analyses.

With regard to this clone: Its antigen has not been determined. No base qualities exist here, and no much larger clone lies one base off it.

The treatment or condition label corresponds to: about 20 received Ad26.COV2.S at low or high dose, single or two shots; about 5 received placebo; per-sample allocation not given. Repertoires of vaccine and placebo recipients were sequenced from samples collected on day 63 after the first injection. Cohort 1b enrolled some 25 adults aged 18-55 years at a single site in Boston, USA, between 29 July and 7 August 2020. As a vaccine, Ad26.COV2.S was a replication-incompetent adenovirus type 26 vector that expressed a prefusion-stabilized SARS-CoV-2 spike protein derived from the original Wuhan strain. TCRbeta CDR3 regions were sequenced with the immunoSEQ Assay. After extraction, genomic DNA underwent amplification by bias-controlled multiplex PCR, followed by high-throughput sequencing. In the paper's pipeline: To quantify the absolute abundance of each unique TCRbeta CDR3 region, sequences were collapsed and filtered. T cell fraction was estimated by normalizing TCRbeta template counts to usable DNA, which was measured by amplifying reference genes present in all nucleated cells. Repertoire TCRs were annotated as SARS-CoV-2-specific when V gene, CDR3 amino acid sequence and J gene were exactly matched to a known reactive TCR set. MIRA supplied the reference SARS-CoV-2 TCR set, which was filtered for enrichment in COVID-19-positive ImmuneCODE repertoires so that public or cross-reactive TCRs were removed. Using the MIRA antigens, annotated TCRs were further analysed by specific ORF or by position within an ORF. Depth was the summed frequency of annotated unique rearrangements, while breadth was defined as annotated unique rearrangements over total unique productive rearrangements. Two-sided Wilcoxon rank-sum tests were applied when comparing TCR breadth between groups. TCRdb limited this immuneACCESS table to in-frame rearrangements with V and J called. A share of clones is missing; checked studies link under half to unresolved V genes, and the rest is unexplained. V, J and clone size are taken as reported in that table, and D and trimming were inferred from the DNA itself. This sample has approximately 250,000 clones in its table, and around nine tenths of those were observed once. The ten biggest clones cover 2.9% of the sample.

The receptor's source is a person aged 18-60 years who received the Ad26.COV2.S COVID-19 vaccine or a placebo. Source: peripheral blood, taken in a trial of Ad26.COV2.S vaccine versus placebo.

CDR3 sequence: CASSNGSPYTGELFF. The nucleotide sequence reads TGTGCCAGCAGTAACGGGAGTCCGTACACCGGGGAGCTGTTTTTT. The chain is assembled from TRBV6-2 or TRBV6-3 and TRBJ2-2; a weak D assignment points to TRBD2 (6 bases agree). V drops 5 bases and J drops 3 bases, leaving 13 bases in between. Inclusive of the bounding cysteine and phenylalanine, the CDR3 is 15 residues long. Only the CDR3 portion is preserved as DNA: 45 bases, with reading frame beginning at the first base. The germline V gene yields MNHEY for CDR1 and SVGEGT for CDR2.